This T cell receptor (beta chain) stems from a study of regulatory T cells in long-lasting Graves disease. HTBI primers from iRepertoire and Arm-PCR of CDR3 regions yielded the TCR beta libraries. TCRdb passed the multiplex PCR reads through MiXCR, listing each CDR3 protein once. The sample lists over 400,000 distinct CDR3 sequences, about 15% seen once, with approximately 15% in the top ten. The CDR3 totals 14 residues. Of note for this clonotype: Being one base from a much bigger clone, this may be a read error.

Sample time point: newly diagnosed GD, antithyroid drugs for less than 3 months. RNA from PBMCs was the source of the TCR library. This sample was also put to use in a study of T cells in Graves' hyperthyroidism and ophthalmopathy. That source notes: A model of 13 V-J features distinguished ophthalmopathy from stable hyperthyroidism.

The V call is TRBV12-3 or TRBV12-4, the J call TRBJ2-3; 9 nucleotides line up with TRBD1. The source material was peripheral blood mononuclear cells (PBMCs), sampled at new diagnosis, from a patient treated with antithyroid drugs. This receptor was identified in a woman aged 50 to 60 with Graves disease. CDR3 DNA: TGTGCCAGCAGTCCTGCGGGACAGGGAAATGAGCAGTCCTTC. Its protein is CASSPAGQGNEQSF.